Listed here is a single TCR beta chain. Antigen specificity is unknown. The sample originates from a study of CD8+ T cells in alopecia areata. At the level of the study: Treated patients were dosed with oral tofacitinib, taking 5 to 10 mg twice daily. Whole-study results and caveats: Higher clonality than in normal scalp was seen in lesional scalp, especially alopecia totalis/universalis.

From PBMCs, CD4+ and CD8+ T cells were sorted. Extracted RNA was reverse transcribed, and the resulting cDNA served as sequencing template. Sequencing was performed with immunoSEQ multiplex PCR; in TCRdb, only in-frame clones are kept and a portion is missing. The sample contains 100,000 to 150,000 clones, 49% of which appear only once. Trimming took 7 bases from V and 4 from J, leaving 16 bases between them. This CDR3 region has 13 residues. Germline V gene lookup returns CDR1 GTSNPN and CDR2 SVGIG (reference sequence). The sample here was CD8+ T cells sorted from blood, taken at week 0. This receptor was obtained from a human donor with alopecia areata. The V gene is TRBV30, the J gene TRBJ1-2, with D perhaps TRBD1 (6 bases). CDR3 sequence: CASTGPPLYGYTF. CDR3 in DNA: TGTGCCTCTACAGGGCCACCCCTCTATGGCTACACCTTC.